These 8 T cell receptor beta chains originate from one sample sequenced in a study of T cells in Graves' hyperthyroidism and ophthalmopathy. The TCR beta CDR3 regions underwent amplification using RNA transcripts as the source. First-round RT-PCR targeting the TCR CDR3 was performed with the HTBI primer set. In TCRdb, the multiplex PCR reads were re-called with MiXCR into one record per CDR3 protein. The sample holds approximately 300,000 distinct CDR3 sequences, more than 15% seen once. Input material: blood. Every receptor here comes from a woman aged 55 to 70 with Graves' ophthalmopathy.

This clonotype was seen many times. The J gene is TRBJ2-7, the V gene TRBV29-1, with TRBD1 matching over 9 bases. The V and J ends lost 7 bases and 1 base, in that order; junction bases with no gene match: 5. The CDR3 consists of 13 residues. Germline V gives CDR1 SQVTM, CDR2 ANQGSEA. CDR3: CSAGTGTSYEQYF. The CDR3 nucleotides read TGCAGCGCCGGGACAGGGACTTCCTACGAGCAGTACTTC.

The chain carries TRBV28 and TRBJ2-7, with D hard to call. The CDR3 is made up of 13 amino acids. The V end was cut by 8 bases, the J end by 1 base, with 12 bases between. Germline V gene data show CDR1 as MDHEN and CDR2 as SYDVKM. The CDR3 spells CASLSGSSYEQYF. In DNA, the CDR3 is TGTGCCAGCCTTAGTGGATCTTCCTACGAGCAGTACTTC.

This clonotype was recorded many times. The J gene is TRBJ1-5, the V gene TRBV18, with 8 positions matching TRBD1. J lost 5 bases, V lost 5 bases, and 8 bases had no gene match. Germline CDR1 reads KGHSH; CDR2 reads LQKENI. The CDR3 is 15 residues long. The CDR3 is CASSSRTGWDQPQHF. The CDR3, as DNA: TGTGCCAGCTCATCCCGGACAGGGTGGGATCAGCCCCAGCATTTT.

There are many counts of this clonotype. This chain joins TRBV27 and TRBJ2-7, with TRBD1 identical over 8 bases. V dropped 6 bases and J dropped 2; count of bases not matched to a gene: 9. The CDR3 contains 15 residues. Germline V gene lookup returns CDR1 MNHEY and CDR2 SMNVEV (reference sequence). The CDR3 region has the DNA TGTGCCAGCAGCCTATCGACAGGGGAGACCTACGAGCAGTACTTC. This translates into CASSLSTGETYEQYF.

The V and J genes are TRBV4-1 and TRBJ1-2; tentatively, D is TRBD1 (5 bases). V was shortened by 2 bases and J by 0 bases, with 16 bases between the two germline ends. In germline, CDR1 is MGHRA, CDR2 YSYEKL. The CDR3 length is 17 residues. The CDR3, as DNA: TGCGCCAGCAGCCAAAAAACGGTCGGGGGACCTAACTATGGCTACACCTTC. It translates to CASSQKTVGGPNYGYTF.

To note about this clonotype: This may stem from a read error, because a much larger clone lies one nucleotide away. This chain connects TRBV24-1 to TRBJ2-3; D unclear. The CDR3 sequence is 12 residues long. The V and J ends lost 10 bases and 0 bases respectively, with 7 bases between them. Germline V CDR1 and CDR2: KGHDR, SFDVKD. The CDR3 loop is CATIGSTDTQYF. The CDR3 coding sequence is TGTGCCACTATCGGGAGCACAGATACGCAGTATTTT.

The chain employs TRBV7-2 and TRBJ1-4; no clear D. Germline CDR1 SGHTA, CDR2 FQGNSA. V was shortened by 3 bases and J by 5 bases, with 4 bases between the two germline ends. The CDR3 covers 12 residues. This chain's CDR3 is CASSLINEKLFF. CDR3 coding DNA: TGTGCCAGCAGCTTGATCAATGAAAAACTGTTTTTT.

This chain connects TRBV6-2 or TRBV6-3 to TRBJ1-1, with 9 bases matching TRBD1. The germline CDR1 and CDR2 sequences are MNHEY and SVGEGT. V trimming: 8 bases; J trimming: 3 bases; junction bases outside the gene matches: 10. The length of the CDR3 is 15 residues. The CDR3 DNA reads TGTGCCAGCGGGCGGACAGGGGCGTCGTACACTGAAGCTTTCTTT. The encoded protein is CASGRTGASYTEAFF.